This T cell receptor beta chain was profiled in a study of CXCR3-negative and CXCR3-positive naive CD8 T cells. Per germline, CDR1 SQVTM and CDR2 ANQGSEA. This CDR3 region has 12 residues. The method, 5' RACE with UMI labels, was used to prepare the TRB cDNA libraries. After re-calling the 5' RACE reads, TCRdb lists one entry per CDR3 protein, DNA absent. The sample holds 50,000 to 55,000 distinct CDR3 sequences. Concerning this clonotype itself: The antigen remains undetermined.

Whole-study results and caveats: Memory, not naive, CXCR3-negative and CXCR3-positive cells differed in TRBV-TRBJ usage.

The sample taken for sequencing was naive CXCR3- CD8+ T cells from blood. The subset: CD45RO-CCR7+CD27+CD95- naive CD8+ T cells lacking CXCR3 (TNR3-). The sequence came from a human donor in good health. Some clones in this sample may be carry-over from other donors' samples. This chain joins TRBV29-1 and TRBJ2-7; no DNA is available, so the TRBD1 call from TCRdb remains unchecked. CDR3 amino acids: CSAGNRDSEQYF.